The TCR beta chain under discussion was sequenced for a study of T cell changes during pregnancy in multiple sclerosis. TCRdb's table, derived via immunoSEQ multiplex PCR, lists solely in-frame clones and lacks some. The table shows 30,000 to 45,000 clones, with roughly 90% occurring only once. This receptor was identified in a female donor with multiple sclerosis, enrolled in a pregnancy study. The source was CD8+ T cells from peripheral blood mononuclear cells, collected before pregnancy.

The CDR3 here is CASSEGTSGRAGDTQYF. The CDR3, as DNA: TGTGCCAGCAGTGAAGGGACTAGCGGGAGGGCAGGGGATACGCAGTATTTT. V is TRBV6-4 and J is TRBJ2-3, with TRBD2 matching over 16 bases. V lost 3 bases to trimming and J lost 6 bases; unmatched junction nucleotides: 6. This CDR3 contains 17 residues. In germline, CDR1 is MRHNA, CDR2 SNTAGT.